This T cell receptor (beta chain) was captured by sequencing in a study of vaccination and CD4 T cells after COVID-19. Background on the study: Nasal swab PCR detected SARS-CoV-2 in convalescent patients, who comprised 9 or 10 mild cases and one severe case.

The sample's treatment: 10-day PBMC culture with coronavirus spike peptide pools or control peptides (ViraFEST assay). Germline lookup yields CDR1 SNHLY and CDR2 FYNNEI. The CDR3 has 13 residues. Trimming left V 2 bases short and J 10 bases short, with 12 bases between. Details on this clonotype: What it binds is not known.

Cultured CD4+ T cell DNA underwent sequencing with the Oncomine TCR Beta short-read assay. From cultured CD4+ T cells, genomic DNA was extracted. Each CDR3 protein gets one entry after TCRdb re-called the PCR reads with MiXCR. In the table there are some 9,000 distinct CDR3 sequences, 68% of which are singletons. The chain couples TRBV2 to TRBJ1-5; D is unresolved. Material: CD4+ T cells from blood, cultured in vitro, obtained before SARS-CoV-2 vaccination. This TCR was recovered from a human donor who had recovered from COVID-19. As DNA, the CDR3 is TGTGCCAGCAGTGAATCGGCGTCGATTCCCCAGCATTTT. It translates to CASSESASIPQHF.